This T cell receptor beta chain was sequenced for a study of beta chain features in type 1 diabetes. Study-wide results and limits: Shortening of TCRB CDR3s, moderate but significant, appeared in all four CD4+ subsets of Type 1 diabetes patients.

The whole isolated RNA underwent reverse transcription, so sequencing captured expressed TCRB transcripts. Here immunoSEQ multiplex PCR was the method, and the copy in TCRdb shows in-frame clones only, minus some. The sample gives roughly 700,000 clones, under 15% of which show up once; roughly 0.022% is in the top ten. Germline assignment: CDR1 SNHLY and CDR2 FYNNEI. This CDR3 is built from 20 residues. V was cut by 0 bases and J by 0 bases, with 21 bases left in between. This clone was counted a few times. What it binds is unknown. This receptor was identified in a man between 18 and 35 years old with type 1 diabetes. Sequencing used naive CD4+ T cells from blood. V and J are TRBV2 and TRBJ2-1; D is unclear. The CDR3 sequence: CASSEAFESYVSISYNEQFF. The CDR3 nucleotides are TGTGCCAGCAGTGAAGCTTTTGAGTCCTATGTTTCCATCTCCTACAATGAGCAGTTCTTC.